This T cell receptor (beta chain) was found in a study of Ad26.COV2.S vaccination and SARS-CoV-2 variants. Looking at the study overall: Administration of Ad26.COV2.S was intramuscular, either once or twice 56 days apart.

Produced via immunoSEQ multiplex PCR; TCRdb's table is partial and in-frame only. Among 360,000 or so clones listed, about nine tenths were seen once. Specified treatment: some 20 received Ad26.COV2.S at low or high dose, single or two shots; roughly five received placebo; per-sample allocation not given. Sampling occurred on day 63 after the first vaccine or placebo injection. An Ad26 vector carrying the Wuhan-strain SARS-CoV-2 spike served as the vaccine. The ends were cut back, 4 bases at V and 4 bases at J, with 5 bases in the middle. Germline loops: CDR1 MNHEY, CDR2 SMNVEV (reference sequence). This CDR3 is 13 amino acids long.

Material: peripheral blood, obtained in a trial of Ad26.COV2.S vaccine versus placebo. The V call is TRBV27, the J call TRBJ1-6; no clear D gene. The sequence was collected from a person between 18 and 65 years old who received the Ad26.COV2.S COVID-19 vaccine or a placebo. CDR3 residues: CASSSGYNSPLHF. CDR3 DNA: TGTGCCAGCAGTTCGGGATATAATTCACCCCTCCACTTT.